The next 30 T cell receptor beta chains were all read from a single sample in a study of blood T cell repertoires in COVID-19 (dated by TCRdb to 2018 to 2020). The library was prepared using the immunoSEQ multiplex PCR assay. This is the immuneACCESS table as TCRdb keeps it, with only in-frame sequences that have V and J called. A part of the clones is gone; compared with another copy, unresolved V genes explain less than half, and the rest is unexplained. This sample gives 200,000 to 250,000 clones in total; more than 70% of them show up just once. Of the sample, 6.5% to 8.5% is held by the ten largest clones. Specimen: PBMCs or T cells enriched from blood (not recorded which). These receptors came from a woman between 40 and 55 years old with acute COVID-19.

The rearrangement links TRBV29-1 to TRBJ1-4; D remains unclear. CDR3 length: 14 amino acids. The V end lost 4 bases, the J end lost 7 bases, and 16 bases lay between the germline ends. The germline V gene has CDR1 SQVTM and CDR2 ANQGSEA. CDR3 DNA: TGCAGCGTTGGGAACCGGGCTGGGAGTGAAAAACTGTTTTTT. Amino acid sequence: CSVGNRAGSEKLFF.

The V call is TRBV7-9, the J call TRBJ1-6; no firm D call. CDR3 length: 12 residues. The V gene lost 3 bases and the J gene lost 7 bases, with 4 bases spanning the gap. CDR1 and CDR2 from the germline V gene are SEHNR and FQNEAQ (reference sequence). Here the CDR3 reads CASSFENSPLHF. The CDR3 DNA follows: TGTGCCAGCAGCTTTGAGAATTCACCCCTCCACTTT.

The chain is built from TRBV19 and TRBJ1-5, with 7 bases matching TRBD1. CDR1 is LNHDA and CDR2 is SQIVND in the germline V gene (reference sequence). The CDR3 totals 15 residues. V was pared by 3 bases and J by 2 bases, with 4 bases of the junction left unmatched. CDR3 region: CASSIDREGNQPQHF. As DNA, the CDR3 is TGTGCCAGTAGTATCGACAGGGAGGGCAATCAGCCCCAGCATTTT. Filled out from reference TRBV19 and TRBJ1-5, the complete variable domain reads DGGITQSPKYLFRKEGQNVTLSCEQNLNHDAMYWYRQDPGQGLRLIYYSQIVNDFQKGDIAEGYSVSREKKESFPLTVTSAQKNPTAFYLCASSIDREGNQPQHFGDGTRLSIL.

The chain uses TRBV7-9 and TRBJ2-1; TRBD2 agrees at 8 bases. V lost 1 base and J lost 5; bases outside the gene matches: 7. The length of the CDR3 is 16 residues. Germline CDR1 SEHNR, CDR2 FQNEAQ (reference sequence). CDR3 in DNA: TGTGCCAGCAGCTTAGTGCGGGGGGCCTTCCACAATGAGCAGTTCTTC. Protein: CASSLVRGAFHNEQFF.

The chain links TRBV4-3 to TRBJ1-2, with 9 bases lining up with TRBD1. The germline CDR1 and CDR2 sequences are LGHNA and YSLEER. Trimming cost V 1 base and J 8 bases; bases outside gene matches: 5. CDR3 length: 14 amino acids. The CDR3 loop reads CASSQGQGDLGYTF. The CDR3 DNA reads TGCGCCAGCAGCCAAGGACAGGGGGATCTCGGCTACACCTTC.

The J gene is TRBJ2-2, the V gene TRBV4-3; 11 nucleotides align to TRBD1. Germline CDR1 reads LGHNA; CDR2 reads YSLEER. The CDR3 length is 16 residues. V lost 3 bases, J lost 5 bases, and 5 bases stayed unmatched. The CDR3 is CASSQPGTGGTGELFF. CDR3 bases: TGCGCCAGCAGCCAGCCCGGGACAGGGGGAACCGGGGAGCTGTTTTTT.

The rearrangement joins TRBV7-2 to TRBJ1-5; D unresolved. The germline V and J ends were trimmed by 5 bases and 2 bases, with 13 bases remaining between them. The CDR3 covers 15 residues. Germline lookup yields CDR1 SGHTA and CDR2 FQGNSA. For the CDR3, the DNA is TGTGCCAGCAGCATTATGCTAAGTGGCAATCAGCCCCAGCATTTT. This sequence encodes CASSIMLSGNQPQHF.

V is TRBV5-4 and J is TRBJ1-3; D unresolved. V gave up 0 bases and J gave up 7 bases, with 11 bases separating them. The CDR3 totals 14 residues. Per the germline V gene, CDR1 is SGHNT and CDR2 is YYREEE (reference sequence). Written as DNA, the CDR3 is TGTGCCAGCAGCTTGGATCGGTTTCCCAACACCATATATTTT. This gives the protein CASSLDRFPNTIYF.

This chain joins TRBV2 and TRBJ1-2, with D maybe TRBD1 (6 bases). Between the trimmed V and J ends, which lost 7 bases and 4 bases, there was a span of 16 bases. The CDR3 spans 14 residues. The germline gives CDR1 SNHLY, CDR2 FYNNEI. CDR3 DNA sequence: TGTGCCAGCACCCAAGGTCGGGACACCTATGGCTACACCTTC. Translating gives CASTQGRDTYGYTF. Looking up the rest from reference TRBV2 and TRBJ1-2 gives the full variable domain: EPEVTQTPSHQVTQMGQEVILRCVPISNHLYFYWYRQILGQKVEFLVSFYNNEISEKSEIFDDQFSVERPDGSNFTLKIRSTKLEDSAMYFCASTQGRDTYGYTFGSGTRLTVV.

The V and J genes are TRBV7-2 and TRBJ1-2; 8 bases line up with TRBD1. Germline V gene lookup returns CDR1 SGHTA and CDR2 FQGNSA. The CDR3 has 15 residues. The J segment lost 8 bases and the V segment lost 3 bases, leaving 11 bases of the junction unmatched. The DNA for the CDR3 is TGTGCCAGCAGCTTTAGGCGACAGGGGCCTAGCGGCTACACCTTC. Its translation is CASSFRRQGPSGYTF. Complete variable domain (other parts from reference TRBV7-2 and TRBJ1-2): GAGVSQSPSNKVTEKGKDVELRCDPISGHTALYWYRQSLGQGLEFLIYFQGNSAPDKSGLPSDRFSAERTGGSVSTLTIQRTQQEDSAVYLCASSFRRQGPSGYTFGSGTRLTVV.

The V call is TRBV29-1, the J call TRBJ1-2; D call uncertain. Per the germline V gene, CDR1 is SQVTM and CDR2 is ANQGSEA. The CDR3 consists of 12 residues. V was clipped by 3 bases and J by 0 bases, with 5 bases between them. The CDR3, as DNA: TGCAGCGTTGACACGGCTAACTATGGCTACACCTTC. This gives the protein CSVDTANYGYTF.

V is TRBV27 and J is TRBJ1-1; 7 bases line up with TRBD1. The trim removed 0 bases at V and 7 bases at J, leaving 17 bases unmatched. Per the germline V gene, CDR1 is MNHEY and CDR2 is SMNVEV (reference sequence). The CDR3 runs to 18 residues. The DNA for the CDR3 is TGTGCCAGCAGTTTATCGATTCCCCCGACAGGGCTAGCCGGTGAAGCTTTCTTT. It is translated as CASSLSIPPTGLAGEAFF.

V is TRBV28 and J is TRBJ1-1; maybe TRBD1 (6 bases). Trimming removed 6 bases at V and 8 bases at J, with 16 bases between. Germline V gives CDR1 MDHEN, CDR2 SYDVKM. This CDR3 is 13 amino acids long. Here the CDR3 DNA reads TGTGCCAGCAGCGTTAACACAGGGTCCGAAGCTTTCTTT. It specifies CASSVNTGSEAFF.

This chain links TRBV7-8 with TRBJ1-1; 7 bases agree with TRBD1. The trim removed 3 bases at V and 6 bases at J, leaving 4 bases unmatched. This CDR3 is 13 amino acids long. Germline V CDR1 and CDR2: SGHVS, FQNEAQ. CDR3 in DNA: TGTGCCAGCAGCTTTAGACAGGGATCTGAAGCTTTCTTT. Translated: CASSFRQGSEAFF.

The V call is TRBV27, the J call TRBJ1-6; D is undetermined. This CDR3 comprises 16 residues. V shed 3 bases and J shed 0 bases, with 9 bases lying between them. Looked up from germline, CDR1 is MNHEY and CDR2 is SMNVEV (reference sequence). The CDR3 protein is CASSFLLSSYNSPLHF. The CDR3 DNA reads as TGTGCCAGCAGTTTCCTCCTGAGCTCCTATAATTCACCCCTCCACTTT.

The rearrangement links TRBV9 to TRBJ1-1; 9 bases match TRBD1. CDR3 length: 16 amino acids. The V gene end was trimmed by 0 bases and the J gene end by 3 bases; junction bases not matched to a gene: 6. Germline V gene data show CDR1 as SGDLS and CDR2 as YYNGEE. CDR3 in amino acids: CASSVASQGADTEAFF. The CDR3 DNA reads TGTGCCAGCAGCGTAGCGTCACAGGGGGCAGACACTGAAGCTTTCTTT.

The chain uses TRBV19 and TRBJ2-2; 9 bases fit TRBD2. The CDR3 loop spans 14 amino acids. J lost 4 bases, V lost 6 bases, and 3 bases had no gene match. CDR1 and CDR2 from the germline V gene are LNHDA and SQIVND (reference sequence). CDR3 bases: TGTGCCAGTAGGGGTAGCGGGGGCACCGGGGAGCTGTTTTTT. As protein: CASRGSGGTGELFF.

The gene calls are TRBV5-1 and TRBJ2-6, with a possible D match to TRBD1 (6 bases). The CDR3 loop spans 17 amino acids. Trimming stripped 1 base from V and 0 bases from J, with 11 bases between. Looked up from germline, CDR1 is SGHRS and CDR2 is YFSETQ. DNA of the CDR3: TGCGCCAGCAGCTTGTCAGGGGATGTCTCTGGGGCCAACGTCCTGACTTTC. This codes for CASSLSGDVSGANVLTF.

This clone showed up just a few times. V usage is TRBV6-6 and J usage is TRBJ1-2; D possibly corresponds to TRBD1 (6 bases). The CDR3 contains 11 residues. V dropped 5 bases and J dropped 13 bases, with 14 bases sitting between them. Germline V lookup: CDR1 MNHNY, CDR2 SVGAGI (reference sequence). The CDR3 sequence is CASSLTGFITF. The CDR3, as DNA: TGTGCCAGCAGTCTCACAGGGTTTATCACCTTC.

The chain carries TRBV11-2 and TRBJ2-7; 8 nucleotides align to TRBD2. After removal of 2 bases from V and 7 bases from J, the junction contained 10 bases not matched to a gene. CDR1 is SGHAT, CDR2 FQNNGV, per germline. The CDR3 consists of 15 residues. CDR3 region: CASSLRAGGPEEQYF. CDR3 coding DNA: TGTGCCAGCAGCTTAAGGGCGGGAGGCCCCGAAGAGCAGTACTTC.

For the CDR3, the DNA is TGTGCCAGCAGTTACCGACAGATGGCTGAAGCTTTCTTT. Translating gives CASSYRQMAEAFF. The chain has TRBV6-2 or TRBV6-3 and TRBJ1-1, with D maybe TRBD1 (5 bases). The CDR3 has 13 residues. Looked up from germline, CDR1 is MNHEY and CDR2 is SVGEGT. The ends were cut back, 2 bases at V and 6 bases at J, with 10 bases in the middle.

This clone was observed a few times. This chain links TRBV5-1 with TRBJ1-4, with 10 bases matching TRBD1. V trimming: 4 bases; J trimming: 4 bases; junction bases outside the gene matches: 4. This CDR3 is 15 amino acids long. Germline V gene lookup returns CDR1 SGHRS and CDR2 YFSETQ. The chain's CDR3 is CASSGRDRGNEKLFF. The CDR3 bases are TGCGCCAGCAGCGGCCGGGACAGGGGTAATGAAAAACTGTTTTTT.

The genes are TRBV3-1 (or the pseudogene TRBV3-2) and TRBJ1-3, with D possibly TRBD1 on 6 matching bases. There are 14 residues in the CDR3. V lost 4 bases and J 4 bases, leaving 11 bases between the germline ends. The germline V gene encodes CDR1 LGHDT and CDR2 YNNKEL (reference sequence). The CDR3 sequence: CASSLTGSGNTIYF. The CDR3 DNA is TGTGCCAGCAGCCTCACAGGGTCCGGAAACACCATATATTTT.

This chain links TRBV28 with TRBJ2-7, with TRBD1 matching over 9 bases. This CDR3 is built from 12 residues. Germline V gene sequence: CDR1 MDHEN, CDR2 SYDVKM. With V trimmed by 4 bases and J by 10 bases, 5 bases remained unmatched. DNA for the CDR3: TGTGCCAGCAGTTCCGGACAGGGGAAACAGTACTTC. Amino acid sequence: CASSSGQGKQYF.

V usage is TRBV7-2 and J usage is TRBJ2-1; 10 bases fit TRBD2. There are 18 residues in the CDR3. The junction had 13 bases not matched to a gene; V was cut back by 3 bases and J by 5 bases. Germline V gene data show CDR1 as SGHTA and CDR2 as FQGNSA. The CDR3 loop is CASSLGWLSGGADNEQFF. The CDR3 region has the DNA TGTGCCAGCAGCTTGGGGTGGCTAAGCGGGGGGGCGGACAATGAGCAGTTCTTC.

The V and J genes are TRBV18 and TRBJ1-5, with 8 positions matching TRBD1. Germline lookup yields CDR1 KGHSH and CDR2 LQKENI. There are 16 residues in the CDR3. Losses at the gene ends were 4 bases for V and 0 bases for J; bases not matched to a gene: 5. In DNA form, the CDR3 reads TGTGCCAGCTCACAAAACAGGGGGGGTAGCAATCAGCCCCAGCATTTT. Translated: CASSQNRGGSNQPQHF.

The chain links TRBV6-5 to TRBJ1-6; D remains unclear. This CDR3 region has 14 residues. Trimming removed 5 bases at V and 10 bases at J, with 15 bases between. Germline V gives CDR1 MNHEY, CDR2 SVGAGI. CDR3 loop: CASSTPLRRSPLHF. The CDR3 DNA sequence: TGTGCCAGCAGTACCCCTCTCCGGAGGTCACCCCTCCACTTT.

This clone was recorded a few times. The chain carries TRBV10-1 and TRBJ1-3; D gene ambiguous. The CDR3 spans 12 residues. The V and J ends lost 8 bases and 1 base respectively, with 6 bases between them. Germline lookup yields CDR1 WNHNN and CDR2 SYGVQD (reference sequence). The CDR3 region is CASGASGNTIYF. The CDR3 bases are TGCGCCAGCGGAGCATCTGGAAACACCATATATTTT.

The chain combines TRBV28 with TRBJ1-2; TRBD1 might be the D (6 bases). Germline assignment: CDR1 MDHEN and CDR2 SYDVKM. This CDR3 comprises 13 residues. V was pared by 7 bases and J by 8 bases, with 17 bases between. The CDR3 sequence is CASTGGAMRGYTF. The CDR3 bases are TGTGCCAGCACCGGGGGGGCGATGAGGGGCTACACCTTC.

This chain uses TRBV7-8 with TRBJ1-1; the D is unclear. V gave up 6 bases and J gave up 4 bases, with 12 bases separating them. The CDR3 has 13 residues. The germline gives CDR1 SGHVS, CDR2 FQNEAQ. CDR3 DNA: TGTGCCAGCAGGCAGACAAAGCTCACTGAAGCTTTCTTT. Its protein is CASRQTKLTEAFF.